These 10 T cell receptor beta chains share one sample of origin, sequenced in a study of cytomegalovirus exposure and HLA in healthy donors. The primer mix had 60 Vbeta and 13 Jbeta primers. The repertoire was sequenced with immunoSEQ multiplex PCR; TCRdb's copy has only in-frame clones and lacks some. In the table there are roughly 190,000 clones, over 60% of which are singletons. Input material: PBMCs. The receptors shown here come from a woman in her thirties in good health and CMV-seropositive.

The chain couples TRBV30 to TRBJ2-3; 7 bases are shared with TRBD1. The CDR3 contains 18 residues. J lost 4 bases, V lost 0 bases, and 16 bases had no gene match. The germline V gene encodes CDR1 GTSNPN and CDR2 SVGIG (reference sequence). CDR3 DNA: TGTGCCTGGAGTGTAGGGGGAGACAGGGCATCAAGACCAGATACGCAGTATTTT. Translating it yields CAWSVGGDRASRPDTQYF.

CDR3 nucleotides: TGTGCCAGCAGCTTAGCGCAAATCTACAGGGGTTGGCTGTTTTTT. Translation: CASSLAQIYRGWLFF. The V and J genes are TRBV7-9 and TRBJ2-2, with 7 bases that match TRBD1. The CDR3 is made up of 15 amino acids. After removal of 0 bases from V and 13 bases from J, the junction contained 11 bases not matched to a gene. CDR1 and CDR2 from the germline V gene are SEHNR and FQNEAQ (reference sequence).

The chain employs TRBV7-9 and TRBJ1-2; 8 bases are shared with TRBD1. This CDR3 has 18 amino acids. Germline loops: CDR1 SEHNR, CDR2 FQNEAQ (reference sequence). Trimming removed 3 bases from V and 4 bases from J; junction bases left unmatched: 16. The CDR3 bases are TGTGCCAGCAGCTTTCCACCTGGACAGGGAGCTGCTGGCTATGGCTACACCTTC. This codes for CASSFPPGQGAAGYGYTF.

The chain couples TRBV7-2 to TRBJ1-5; tentatively, D is TRBD1 (6 bases). The germline V gene encodes CDR1 SGHTA and CDR2 FQGNSA. Trimming stripped 4 bases from V and 5 bases from J, with 9 bases between. The CDR3 covers 13 residues. The CDR3 coding sequence is TGTGCCAGCAGCTCATACAGGGATCAGCCCCAGCATTTT. As protein: CASSSYRDQPQHF.

V is TRBV7-2 and J is TRBJ2-3, with TRBD2 matching over 8 bases. V was clipped by 6 bases and J by 4 bases; unmatched bases: 6. Germline lookup yields CDR1 SGHTA and CDR2 FQGNSA. The CDR3 totals 14 residues. The CDR3 reads CASRPQAGADTQYF. CDR3 coding DNA: TGTGCCAGCAGGCCCCAAGCGGGGGCAGATACGCAGTATTTT. Combining the CDR3 with reference TRBV7-2 and TRBJ2-3 gives the whole variable domain GAGVSQSPSNKVTEKGKDVELRCDPISGHTALYWYRQSLGQGLEFLIYFQGNSAPDKSGLPSDRFSAERTGGSVSTLTIQRTQQEDSAVYLCASRPQAGADTQYFGPGTRLTVL.

The chain links TRBV27 to TRBJ2-4; 14 bases map to TRBD2. Germline V lookup: CDR1 MNHEY, CDR2 SMNVEV (reference sequence). J gave up 3 bases and V 4 bases, and 14 bases lay outside the gene matches. This CDR3 comprises 20 residues. In DNA form, the CDR3 reads TGTGCCAGCAGTTATTCCCTTGGACTAGCGGGGGGACTACGCAAAAACATTCAGTACTTC. It specifies CASSYSLGLAGGLRKNIQYF.

This clone has a handful of counts. The chain couples TRBV5-4 to TRBJ1-4; 7 nucleotides line up with TRBD1. This CDR3 contains 15 residues. V shed 4 bases and J 0 bases; nucleotides not matched to a gene: 3. CDR1 SGHNT and CDR2 YYREEE come from the germline V gene (reference sequence). CDR3 DNA sequence: TGTGCCAGCAGCGGAACAGGGGCAACTAATGAAAAACTGTTTTTT. Its protein product is CASSGTGATNEKLFF.

This sequence joins TRBV13 and TRBJ2-3; D call uncertain. Germline values: CDR1 PRHDT, CDR2 FYEKMQ (reference sequence). The CDR3 consists of 19 residues. Trimming removed 5 bases from V and 2 bases from J, with 26 bases in between. The CDR3 sequence is CASSRRPTRQSNYTDTQYF. The DNA for the CDR3 is TGTGCCAGCAGCCGACGGCCCACTCGGCAGTCGAACTACACAGATACGCAGTATTTT.

V gene TRBV7-2 combines with J gene TRBJ2-2, with D perhaps matching TRBD1 (6 bases). CDR3 length: 14 residues. The germline gives CDR1 SGHTA, CDR2 FQGNSA. Trimming took 2 bases from V and 5 from J, leaving 9 bases between them. For the CDR3, the DNA is TGTGCCAGCAGCTTACAGGGGTCAACCGGGGAGCTGTTTTTT. Translating it yields CASSLQGSTGELFF.

This clone was seen only once. This chain uses TRBV18 with TRBJ1-2; possible D gene TRBD1, 5 bases. The CDR3 contains 16 residues. Trimming removed 1 base from V and 3 bases from J, with 15 bases in between. Per germline, CDR1 KGHSH and CDR2 LQKENI. The CDR3 nucleotides read TGTGCCAGCTCACCACTTTGGGCCAGGGATGACTATGGCTACACCTTC. The encoded protein is CASSPLWARDDYGYTF.